This is a list of T cell receptor beta chains from one sample in a study of CD8 T cell repertoires and HIV-1 epitope variants. Which antigens these TCRs recognize remains unknown. Profiling relied on immunoSEQ multiplex PCR, and the TCRdb table lists in-frame clones only, not all of them. The table shows some 1,000 clones, with roughly three quarters occurring only once. Specimen: cultured CD8+ T cells derived from PBMCs. Receptor source: a male donor with HIV. Both conserved end residues are part of each CDR3. The D gene is left open where the match is weak. The size entry is marked missing in some rows and otherwise reads once, few, many or a size class.

clone size	V gene	D gene	J gene	CDR3 DNA	CDR3 protein
.	TRBV7-9	TRBD1	TRBJ1-2	TGTGCCAGCAGCGCGACAGGGGGAGATGGCTACACCTTC	CASSATGGDGYTF
.	TRBV6-5	.	TRBJ2-1	TGTGCCAGCAGTGAGGGGGGTGAGCAGTTCTTC	CASSEGGEQFF
.	TRBV5-1	.	TRBJ1-5	TGCGCCAGCAGCCCGGTACCTGACATCGGGAGGGCTCAGCCCCAGCATTTT	CASSPVPDIGRAQPQHF
.	TRBV27	.	TRBJ2-7	TGTGCCAGCGGGCGAGAATACGAGCAGTACTTC	CASGREYEQYF
few	TRBV4-2	TRBD1	TRBJ1-2	TGTGCCAGCAGCCAAGTGAGGGACAGCTATGGCTACACCTTC	CASSQVRDSYGYTF
.	TRBV7-2	.	TRBJ1-4	TGTGCCAGCAGCGGAGCGGGGGCTCGAGAAAAACTGTTTTTT	CASSGAGAREKLFF
.	TRBV9	.	TRBJ2-1	TGTGCCAGCAGCGTAGAGAAAGCGGGTACCAATGAGCAGTTCTTC	CASSVEKAGTNEQFF
.	TRBV27	.	TRBJ2-7	TGTGCCAGCAGTTTGACAGACTCCTACGAGCAGTACTTC	CASSLTDSYEQYF
large	TRBV27	.	TRBJ2-7	TGTGCCAGCAGCTTAACCTCAGGGACTTTCGCCTACGAGCAGTACTTC	CASSLTSGTFAYEQYF
few	TRBV28	.	TRBJ1-1	TGTGCCAGCAGTTTATTGGGTAGGACTGAAGCTTTCTTT	CASSLLGRTEAFF
.	TRBV28	.	TRBJ2-6	TGTGCCAGCAGGGGACCCTCTGGGGCCAACGTCCTGACTTTC	CASRGPSGANVLTF
.	TRBV4-3	.	TRBJ2-7	TGCGCCAGCAGCCAAGATTGGTGGGGGGTCTACGAGCAGTACTTC	CASSQDWWGVYEQYF
few	TRBV10-3	.	TRBJ1-2	TGTGCCATCAGTCCTCAACTCGGAGAGGGGGTAAATGGCTACACCTTC	CAISPQLGEGVNGYTF
once	TRBV9	.	TRBJ1-1	TGTGCCAGCAGAGAGGGACGGAGCATGAACACTGAAGCTTTCTTT	CASREGRSMNTEAFF